The 8 T cell receptor beta chains below come from one sample, sequenced in a study of T cells in localized non-small cell lung cancer. Generated by immunoSEQ multiplex PCR, the TCRdb table keeps only in-frame clones and is missing some. The table lists roughly 33,000 clones, around nine tenths of them singletons, with 4.2% in the top ten. This sample comprised peripheral blood, obtained before any cancer treatment. These receptors came from a woman aged 40 to 75 with stage I lung adenocarcinoma.

This clone was found once. This chain connects TRBV7-3 to TRBJ2-5; D gene ambiguous. The CDR3 has 13 residues. V lost 3 bases and J 4 bases, leaving 9 bases between the germline ends. The V gene's germline CDR1 is SGHTA and CDR2 FQGTGA. CDR3 nucleotides: TGTGCCAGCAGCTTGTCTAGGAGAGAGACCCAGTACTTC. This codes for CASSLSRRETQYF.

The chain links TRBV7-2 to TRBJ1-2; 10 nucleotides line up with TRBD1. Germline V lookup: CDR1 SGHTA, CDR2 FQGNSA. This CDR3 is built from 15 residues. The V segment lost 3 bases and the J segment 4 bases; nucleotides outside the gene matches: 5. The CDR3 DNA reads as TGTGCCAGCAGCTTGACAGGGGGCGGTGCCTATGGCTACACCTTC. This gives the protein CASSLTGGGAYGYTF.

The chain links TRBV7-2 to TRBJ2-4, with D unclear. Trimming removed 7 bases from V and 3 bases from J, with 16 bases in between. Germline V gives CDR1 SGHTA, CDR2 FQGNSA. The CDR3 is 15 amino acids. The CDR3 sequence: CASTEDAGDKNIQYF. The CDR3 DNA reads TGTGCCAGCACCGAAGACGCTGGGGACAAAAACATTCAGTACTTC.

This rearrangement joins TRBV11-2 to TRBJ1-2, with D perhaps TRBD1 (5 bases). CDR1 SGHAT and CDR2 FQNNGV come from the germline V gene. This CDR3 spans 13 amino acids. The V and J ends lost 0 bases and 7 bases respectively, with 9 bases between them. The CDR3, as DNA: TGTGCCAGCAGCTTAGACAGGGAGACTGGCTACACCTTC. Translated, it gives CASSLDRETGYTF.

J is TRBJ1-2 and V is TRBV9, with D possibly TRBD1 on 5 matching bases. V gave up 4 bases and J gave up 1 base, with 14 bases separating them. CDR1 and CDR2 from the germline V gene are SGDLS and YYNGEE. The CDR3 runs to 15 residues. Here the CDR3 reads CASSSGIQGNYGYTF. The CDR3 DNA sequence: TGTGCCAGCAGCTCCGGGATTCAGGGTAACTATGGCTACACCTTC.

The chain employs TRBV7-2 and TRBJ2-7, with TRBD1 identical over 9 bases. CDR1 SGHTA and CDR2 FQGNSA come from the germline V gene. The CDR3 sequence is 15 residues long. The V segment lost 2 bases and the J segment 3 bases; nucleotides outside the gene matches: 5. CDR3 amino acids: CASSLRPGQGYEQYF. The CDR3 nucleotides are TGTGCCAGCAGCTTAAGACCGGGACAGGGCTACGAGCAGTACTTC.

V usage is TRBV19 and J usage is TRBJ1-1, with D perhaps TRBD1 (5 bases). The germline CDR1 and CDR2 sequences are LNHDA and SQIVND (reference sequence). Trimming took off 4 bases at V and 0 bases at J, with 18 bases between the two ends. The length of the CDR3 is 17 residues. CDR3 in amino acids: CASSTRRGRGLNTEAFF. The CDR3 region has the DNA TGTGCCAGTAGTACCAGGCGGGGGAGAGGGCTGAACACTGAAGCTTTCTTT.

The chain is built from TRBV7-9 and TRBJ1-2, with D hard to call. CDR3 size: 14 residues. V dropped 1 base and J dropped 6 bases, with 12 bases sitting between them. Germline V gene data show CDR1 as SEHNR and CDR2 as FQNEAQ (reference sequence). This CDR3 reads CASSLEGPRDGYTF. The CDR3 region has the DNA TGTGCCAGCAGCTTAGAAGGGCCACGGGATGGCTACACCTTC.